These 12 T cell receptor beta chains came from one sample sequenced in a study of Graves' ophthalmopathy and Graves' hyperthyroidism. TCR beta CDR3 regions were amplified from RNA transcripts. The authors performed first-round RT-PCR with HTBI primers and then a second-round multiplex PCR. TCRdb reprocessed the multiplex PCR reads with MiXCR, giving one entry per CDR3 protein. Here the sample spans roughly 600,000 distinct CDR3 sequences, less than 45% being singletons. What was sequenced was peripheral blood or thyroid tissue (not recorded which). Receptors originate from an adult man with Graves' hyperthyroidism.

The CDR3 coding sequence is TGTGCCATCAGTGCGTCCGGGACCCCCAGGTACGAGCAGTACTTC. It yields the protein CAISASGTPRYEQYF. The chain is built from TRBV10-3 and TRBJ2-7; D possibly matches TRBD1 or TRBD2 (5 bases each). Germline-derived CDR1 and CDR2 are ENHRY and SYGVKD. V lost 4 bases, J lost 4 bases, and 17 bases lay in between. This CDR3 region has 15 residues.

The sample holds one count of this clonotype. The J gene is TRBJ1-4, the V gene TRBV10-3; D might be TRBD1 (5 bases). The CDR3 is made up of 16 amino acids. The ends were cut back, 2 bases at V and 1 base at J, with 11 bases in the middle. Per germline, CDR1 ENHRY and CDR2 SYGVKD. The CDR3 sequence is CAISEPSGRTNEKLFF. DNA for the CDR3: TGTGCCATCAGTGAGCCGTCAGGGAGAACTAATGAAAAACTGTTTTTT.

V is TRBV20-1 and J is TRBJ1-6; D remains ambiguous. The germline gives CDR1 DFQATT, CDR2 SNEGSKA (reference sequence). Trimming removed 5 bases from V and 10 bases from J, with 9 bases in between. The CDR3 is 11 residues long. CDR3 in amino acids: CSAEGESPLHF. The CDR3 nucleotides are TGCAGTGCTGAGGGCGAATCACCCCTCCACTTT.

Comments on this clonotype: The CDR3 end shows no conserved phenylalanine or tryptophan, and so a read error is likely. The chain is built from TRBV12-3 or TRBV12-4 and TRBJ1-2; D may be TRBD1 (5 bases). This CDR3 comprises 13 residues. V was shortened by 6 bases and J by 4 bases, with 12 bases between the two germline ends. DNA of the CDR3: TGTGCCAGCAGCCTCAGGGTTAGCTATGGCTACACCCTC. Protein product: CASSLRVSYGYTL.

This rearrangement joins TRBV24-1 to TRBJ2-3; TRBD2 aligns across 9 bases. This CDR3 region has 15 residues. J was trimmed by 5 bases and V by 5 bases; bases with no gene match: 7. CDR1 and CDR2 (germline): KGHDR, SFDVKD. For the CDR3, the DNA is TGTGCCACCAGTGCCAGCGGGGGGCGCAGAGATACGCAGTATTTT. This translates into CATSASGGRRDTQYF.

The genes are TRBV20-1 and TRBJ2-3; 8 positions agree with TRBD1. This CDR3 has 15 residues. The V segment lost 2 bases and the J segment 0 bases; nucleotides outside the gene matches: 4. Looked up from germline, CDR1 is DFQATT and CDR2 is SNEGSKA (reference sequence). As DNA, the CDR3 is TGCAGTGCTAGAAGGACAGGGTCTAGCACAGATACGCAGTATTTT. This encodes CSARRTGSSTDTQYF.

This clonotype was seen many times. The V and J genes are TRBV29-1 and TRBJ1-1, with 7 bases lining up with TRBD1. Trimming took 6 bases from V and 4 from J; bases not matched to a gene: 11. Germline loops: CDR1 SQVTM, CDR2 ANQGSEA. CDR3 length: 14 amino acids. The CDR3 sequence is CSVDRDRSGTEAFF. The CDR3 coding sequence is TGCAGCGTCGACAGGGACCGATCGGGCACTGAAGCTTTCTTT.

This clonotype showed up many times. The genes are TRBV6-1 and TRBJ1-1; the D gene is possibly TRBD1 (5 bases). Germline values: CDR1 MNHNS, CDR2 SASEGT. Trimming stripped 8 bases from V and 1 base from J, with 11 bases between. The length of the CDR3 is 13 residues. DNA of the CDR3: TGTGCCAGCGTGGGACGGAAGAACACTGAAGCTTTCTTT. It encodes CASVGRKNTEAFF.

This clonotype has only a few counts. The chain carries TRBV15 and TRBJ2-2; 10 bases are shared with TRBD2. The CDR3 totals 16 residues. CDR1 is LNHNV, CDR2 YYDKDF, per germline (reference sequence). Trimming at V came to 4 bases and at J to 1 base, leaving 3 bases not matched to a gene. The CDR3: CATSKRLAGNTGELFF. The CDR3 coding sequence is TGTGCCACCAGCAAGCGACTAGCGGGGAACACCGGGGAGCTGTTTTTT.

In this sample, this clonotype turned up many times. The chain carries TRBV24-1 and TRBJ1-2; D is ambiguous. CDR1 is KGHDR, CDR2 SFDVKD, per germline. With 3 bases removed from V and 7 bases from J, the gap between germline ends came to 14 bases. CDR3 length: 14 amino acids. CDR3 nucleotides: TGTGCCACCAGTGATCCCACCGTCAACGCTGGCTACACCTTC. This encodes CATSDPTVNAGYTF.

This clonotype was observed a single time. V usage is TRBV5-1 and J usage is TRBJ2-7; D remains unclear. The J call is in doubt because the DNA end fits TRBJ2-1 better. Germline loops: CDR1 SGHRS, CDR2 YFSETQ. The CDR3 is made up of 12 amino acids. CDR3 DNA: TGCGCCAGCAGCTTGACCAACAATGAGCAGTTCTTC. Translated, it gives CASSLTNNEQFF.

There are many counts of this clonotype. The chain is built from TRBV7-9 and TRBJ2-2; 14 bases are a match to TRBD2. The CDR3 runs to 16 residues. Trimming took 5 bases from V and 4 from J; bases not matched to a gene: 3. Germline loops: CDR1 SEHNR, CDR2 FQNEAQ (reference sequence). The CDR3 loop reads CASSRGLAGGTGELFF. The CDR3 DNA follows: TGTGCCAGCAGCCGCGGACTAGCGGGAGGCACCGGGGAGCTGTTTTTT. Full variable domain (rest looked up from reference TRBV7-9 and TRBJ2-2): DTGVSQNPRHKITKRGQNVTFRCDPISEHNRLYWYRQTLGQGPEFLTYFQNEAQLEKSRLLSDRFSAERPKGSFSTLEIQRTEQGDSAMYLCASSRGLAGGTGELFFGEGSRLTVL.